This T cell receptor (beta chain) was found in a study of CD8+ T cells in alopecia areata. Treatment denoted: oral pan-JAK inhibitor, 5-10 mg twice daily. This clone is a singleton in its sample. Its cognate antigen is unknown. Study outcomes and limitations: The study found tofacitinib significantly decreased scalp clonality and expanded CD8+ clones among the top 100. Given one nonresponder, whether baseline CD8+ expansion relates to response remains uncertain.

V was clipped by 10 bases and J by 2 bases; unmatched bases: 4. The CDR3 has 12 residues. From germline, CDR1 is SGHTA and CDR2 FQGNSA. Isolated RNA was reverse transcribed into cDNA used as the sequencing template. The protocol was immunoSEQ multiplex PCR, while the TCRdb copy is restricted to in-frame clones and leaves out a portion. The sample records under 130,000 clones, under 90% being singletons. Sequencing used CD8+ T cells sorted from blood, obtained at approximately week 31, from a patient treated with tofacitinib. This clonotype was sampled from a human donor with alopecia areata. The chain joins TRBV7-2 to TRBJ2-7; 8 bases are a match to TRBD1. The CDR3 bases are TGTGCCATCGGACAGGGTCCCTACGAGCAGTACTTC. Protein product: CAIGQGPYEQYF.